The clone carrying this TCR beta chain appeared a few times. These data belong to a study of blood T cells in healthy people across ages. Primers used in a second PCR of roughly 6 to 12 cycles were a sample-barcoded 5' primer and a J-beta primer mix. TCRdb recomputed calls from the 5' RACE reads with MiXCR, one row per CDR3 protein. The sample comprises roughly 1,500,000 distinct CDR3 sequences, approximately 32% of which are singletons, and approximately 10% rests with the top ten. The sequence was obtained from a woman in her twenties or thirties in good health. Sequences were obtained from blood.

The CDR3 sequence: CASSQEGRANYGYTF. CDR3 in DNA: TGCGCCAGCAGCCAAGAGGGCAGAGCTAACTATGGCTACACCTTC. V usage is TRBV4-1 and J usage is TRBJ1-2; D remains unclear. The length of the CDR3 is 15 residues. In germline, CDR1 is MGHRA, CDR2 YSYEKL. Trimming removed 0 bases at V and 0 bases at J, with 8 bases between.